The present T cell receptor (beta chain) was sequenced within a study of blood T cell repertoires in COVID-19. About the study: The cDNA or gDNA used as material had been derived from T cells, B-cell-depleted T cells, or PBMCs.

V lost 5 bases and J lost 1, with 17 bases in between. The CDR3 is made up of 16 amino acids. Germline CDR1 reads MNHEY; CDR2 reads SVGEGT. Clones were sequenced by immunoSEQ multiplex PCR, and TCRdb holds only the in-frame ones, with some missing. Seen here are 200,000 to 250,000 clones, around nine tenths observed once, and the top ten hold under 9%. The clonotype was recovered from a woman in her 70s with active or convalescent COVID-19. The chain employs TRBV6-2 or TRBV6-3 and TRBJ1-1, with D possibly matching TRBD1 (6 bases). Sequencing input: peripheral blood. The CDR3 DNA follows: TGTGCCAGCAGTGGCGGGAGCGGGGGCAAGAACACTGAAGCTTTCTTT. Protein product: CASSGGSGGKNTEAFF.